This passage covers 26 T cell receptor beta chains from one sample sequenced in a study of blood T cells in healthy people across ages. Primed by a sample-barcoded 5' primer and a J-beta primer mix, a second PCR proceeded for about 6 to 11 cycles. MiXCR, run by TCRdb on the 5' RACE reads, gives a single entry per CDR3 protein. The table lists about a million distinct CDR3 sequences, roughly two fifths of them singletons. Source material: blood. The source of these receptors is a man aged 18 to 29 in good health.

In this sample, this clonotype turned up a few times. The V gene is TRBV20-1, the J gene TRBJ1-4; D might be TRBD1 (5 bases). V was shortened by 6 bases and J by 4 bases, with 15 bases between the two germline ends. The CDR3 is 14 residues long. CDR1 and CDR2 from the germline V gene are DFQATT and SNEGSKA (reference sequence). The CDR3 loop is CSARDRLLNEKLFF. CDR3 bases: TGCAGTGCCCGGGACCGACTCCTTAATGAAAAACTGTTTTTT.

The chain links TRBV28 to TRBJ2-7; D may be TRBD1 (5 bases). The CDR3 is made up of 14 amino acids. Germline CDR1 is MDHEN and CDR2 is SYDVKM. Trimming left V 6 bases short and J 2 bases short, with 14 bases between. In nucleotides, the CDR3 is TGTGCCAGCAGCCCTTTAGACAGACCCTACGAGCAGTACTTC. Protein product: CASSPLDRPYEQYF.

This clonotype has more than one count but fewer than ten. The chain uses TRBV27 and TRBJ2-1, with 10 bases aligning to TRBD2. Germline loops: CDR1 MNHEY, CDR2 SMNVEV (reference sequence). The J segment lost 6 bases and the V segment lost 8 bases, leaving 13 bases of the junction unmatched. This CDR3 has 16 residues. The CDR3 spells CASHSSRLAGRNEQFF. CDR3 nucleotide sequence: TGTGCCAGCCATAGCTCCCGACTAGCGGGTCGCAATGAGCAGTTCTTC.

The chain joins TRBV5-1 to TRBJ2-3, with 9 nucleotides matching TRBD2. Germline CDR1 and CDR2: SGHRS and YFSETQ. V lost 3 bases, J lost 4 bases, and 9 bases stayed unmatched. The CDR3 spans 16 residues. CDR3 sequence: CASSWASGVSPDTQYF. The CDR3 DNA is TGCGCCAGCAGCTGGGCTAGCGGGGTGTCCCCAGATACGCAGTATTTT. The variable domain in full, completed from reference TRBV5-1 and TRBJ2-3, reads KAGVTQTPRYLIKTRGQQVTLSCSPISGHRSVSWYQQTPGQGLQFLFEYFSETQRNKGNFPGRFSGRQFSNSRSEMNVSTLELGDSALYLCASSWASGVSPDTQYFGPGTRLTVL.

This clonotype was detected many times. CDR3 bases: TGTGCCAGCCGATATACCCCTGGCACAGATACGCAGTATTTT. Translation gives CASRYTPGTDTQYF. The chain has TRBV12-3 or TRBV12-4 and TRBJ2-3, with D hard to call. The CDR3 is 14 residues long. Trimming took off 8 bases at V and 1 base at J, with 13 bases between the two ends.

There are many counts of this clonotype. The chain is built from TRBV20-1 and TRBJ1-5; D unresolved. Germline V lookup: CDR1 DFQATT, CDR2 SNEGSKA (reference sequence). The V and J ends lost 6 bases and 4 bases respectively, with 13 bases between them. The CDR3 totals 13 residues. DNA for the CDR3: TGCAGTGCGACACGGTCCGGGAATCAGCCCCAGCATTTT. Amino acids: CSATRSGNQPQHF.

The rearrangement joins TRBV5-1 to TRBJ2-3; 9 nucleotides agree with TRBD2. The CDR3 consists of 15 residues. J gave up 2 bases and V 4 bases, and 5 bases lay outside the gene matches. CDR1 and CDR2 (germline): SGHRS, YFSETQ. CDR3 DNA: TGCGCCAGCAGCCGGACTAGCGCGCTCACAGATACGCAGTATTTT. The encoded protein is CASSRTSALTDTQYF.

V is TRBV24-1 and J is TRBJ2-6; no clear D gene. The V gene's germline CDR1 is KGHDR and CDR2 SFDVKD. The CDR3 has 14 residues. Trimming shortened V by 4 bases and J by 0 bases, and 3 bases separated the two germline ends. The CDR3 sequence is CATSENSGANVLTF. The CDR3 DNA sequence: TGTGCCACCAGTGAGAACTCTGGGGCCAACGTCCTGACTTTC.

The chain recombines TRBV27 with TRBJ1-1, with D hard to call. Trimming removed 0 bases from V and 0 bases from J, with 20 bases in between. Germline V gives CDR1 MNHEY, CDR2 SMNVEV (reference sequence). CDR3 length: 19 amino acids. The CDR3 DNA sequence: TGTGCCAGCAGTTTATCACGACCCCCACACGTAATCATGAACACTGAAGCTTTCTTT. Amino acids: CASSLSRPPHVIMNTEAFF.

V usage is TRBV2 and J usage is TRBJ2-1; 14 positions agree with TRBD2. Trimming took 2 bases from V and 6 from J; bases not matched to a gene: 15. The CDR3 spans 20 residues. Germline V gene data show CDR1 as SNHLY and CDR2 as FYNNEI. Written as DNA, the CDR3 is TGTGCCAGCAGTGAACAGATTCAGGGGGTGACTAGCGGGGGGGCCAATGAGCAGTTCTTC. Residues: CASSEQIQGVTSGGANEQFF.

This clonotype has a count of ten or more. CDR3 nucleotide sequence: TGTGCCAGCAGCCAAGAACATCCGACGGCGAACACCGGGGAGCTGTTTTTT. Its protein product is CASSQEHPTANTGELFF. The chain recombines TRBV3-1 with TRBJ2-2; D remains unclear. V gave up 0 bases and J gave up 0 bases, with 11 bases separating them. The CDR3 runs 17 residues. Germline V gene lookup returns CDR1 LGHDT and CDR2 YNNKEL (reference sequence).

The genes are TRBV6-1 and TRBJ2-2; 11 nucleotides line up with TRBD1. The CDR3 sequence is 15 residues long. Germline CDR1 reads MNHNS; CDR2 reads SASEGT. The V and J ends lost 5 bases and 6 bases, in that order; junction bases with no gene match: 5. CDR3 DNA: TGTGCCAGCAGTCTCGGACAGGGGGCGGCCGGGGAGCTGTTTTTT. Translated, it gives CASSLGQGAAGELFF.

CDR3: CASSQGQEAPNYGYTF. In nucleotides, the CDR3 is TGTGCCAGCAGCCAGGGACAGGAGGCCCCTAACTATGGCTACACCTTC. The chain employs TRBV9 and TRBJ1-2; 8 bases line up with TRBD1. The V gene's germline CDR1 is SGDLS and CDR2 YYNGEE. The CDR3 is 16 residues long. Trimming at V came to 4 bases and at J to 0 bases, leaving 8 bases not matched to a gene.

The V gene is TRBV5-6, the J gene TRBJ1-2; D may be TRBD1 (5 bases). Germline V gene sequence: CDR1 SGHDT, CDR2 YYEEEE. The germline V and J ends were trimmed by 4 bases and 4 bases, with 11 bases remaining between them. The CDR3 runs 13 residues. The CDR3 is CASSRGGTYGYTF. CDR3 DNA sequence: TGTGCCAGCAGCCGCGGCGGGACCTATGGCTACACCTTC.

This clonotype was seen a handful of times. The genes are TRBV20-1 and TRBJ2-7; possibly TRBD2 for D (6 bases). Germline V lookup: CDR1 DFQATT, CDR2 SNEGSKA (reference sequence). V lost 0 bases to trimming and J lost 2 bases, with 14 bases between them. The CDR3 has 15 residues. CDR3 in amino acids: CSAREARDWTYEQYF. In DNA, the CDR3 is TGCAGTGCTAGAGAGGCCAGGGACTGGACCTACGAGCAGTACTTC.

This sequence joins TRBV20-1 and TRBJ2-3; D uncertain. CDR1 and CDR2 (germline): DFQATT, SNEGSKA (reference sequence). The CDR3 spans 16 residues. V lost 1 base and J 0 bases, leaving 14 bases between the germline ends. CDR3 region: CSARAGRTASTDTQYF. In DNA form, the CDR3 reads TGCAGTGCTAGAGCGGGTAGGACGGCGAGCACAGATACGCAGTATTTT.

Worth noting for this clonotype: Sequence at one end of the junction differs from germline and may be a read error. J is TRBJ1-1 and V is TRBV27; D not certain. The CDR3 spans 14 residues. Germline CDR1 and CDR2: MNHEY and SMNVEV (reference sequence). CDR3 region: CASRALDGNAEAFF. DNA for the CDR3: TGTGCCAGCAGGGCCTTGGACGGGAACGCTGAAGCTTTCTTT.

There are a few counts of this clonotype. The V call is TRBV20-1, the J call TRBJ1-2, with a tentative D call TRBD1 (5 bases). The CDR3 runs to 13 residues. Trimming took 4 bases from V and 6 from J, leaving 15 bases between them. Looked up from germline, CDR1 is DFQATT and CDR2 is SNEGSKA (reference sequence). The CDR3 bases are TGCAGTGCTATCAACCTGGGGGGGGATGGCTACACCTTC. Its protein product is CSAINLGGDGYTF.

In this sample, this clonotype turned up a few times. The chain recombines TRBV29-1 with TRBJ2-7; a weak D match, TRBD2 (6 bases). Trimming pared 1 base from V and 1 base from J, leaving 8 bases between. Germline loops: CDR1 SQVTM, CDR2 ANQGSEA. This CDR3 comprises 13 residues. CDR3 in DNA: TGCAGCGTTGAAGGGCGGGGATCCTACGAGCAGTACTTC. This codes for CSVEGRGSYEQYF.

V gene TRBV2 combines with J gene TRBJ2-7; D may be TRBD2 (5 bases). The CDR3 runs 13 residues. Germline loops: CDR1 SNHLY, CDR2 FYNNEI. V lost 5 bases, J lost 7 bases, and 15 bases lay in between. The CDR3 region is CASSRESSDEQYF. The DNA of the CDR3 is TGTGCCAGCAGTAGGGAGTCCTCCGATGAGCAGTACTTC.

Comment on this clonotype: One end of the junction varies from germline; a read error may be responsible. This chain connects TRBV10-3 to TRBJ2-7; a possible D gene is TRBD1 (6 bases). Germline CDR1 and CDR2: ENHRY and SYGVKD. The CDR3 totals 12 residues. CDR3 residues: CTISTQGFEQYF. The CDR3 coding sequence is TGTACCATCAGTACACAGGGTTTCGAGCAGTACTTC.

The chain recombines TRBV12-3 or TRBV12-4 with TRBJ2-1; maybe TRBD2 (6 bases). The CDR3 sequence is 14 residues long. V shed 6 bases and J shed 10 bases, with 19 bases lying between them. CDR3 DNA sequence: TGTGCCAGCAGCCCAGATGGAGGGGTCTACGAGCAGTTCTTC. Encoded protein: CASSPDGGVYEQFF.

This clonotype was counted a few times. The V gene is TRBV20-1, the J gene TRBJ1-1; D gene unclear. Germline assignment: CDR1 DFQATT and CDR2 SNEGSKA (reference sequence). Trimming stripped 4 bases from V and 4 bases from J, with 4 bases between. The CDR3 is made up of 10 amino acids. CDR3 DNA: TGCAGTGCTAAATTCACTGAAGCTTTCTTT. This translates into CSAKFTEAFF.

The V call is TRBV24-1, the J call TRBJ2-1; D unresolved. Germline values: CDR1 KGHDR, CDR2 SFDVKD. Trimming left V 3 bases short and J 5 bases short, with 13 bases between. The CDR3 is made up of 15 amino acids. CDR3 in amino acids: CATSDPRRLDNEQFF. In DNA, the CDR3 is TGTGCCACCAGTGATCCACGCAGGCTTGACAATGAGCAGTTCTTC.

The rearrangement links TRBV27 to TRBJ1-2; D remains ambiguous. This CDR3 is 16 amino acids long. The ends were cut back, 5 bases at V and 8 bases at J, with 24 bases in the middle. CDR1 is MNHEY and CDR2 is SMNVEV in the germline V gene (reference sequence). This chain's CDR3 is CASSPLRSIGPNGYTF. In DNA, the CDR3 is TGTGCCAGCAGTCCACTCCGATCCATTGGACCGAACGGCTACACCTTC.

The rearrangement links TRBV7-2 to TRBJ1-3; 7 bases match TRBD1. Germline V lookup: CDR1 SGHTA, CDR2 FQGNSA. This CDR3 contains 16 residues. V lost 5 bases, J lost 2 bases, and 9 bases stayed unmatched. For the CDR3, the DNA is TGTGCCAGCAGCCTCCAGACAGGGAGTCCTGGAAACACCATATATTTT. This codes for CASSLQTGSPGNTIYF.